This TCR beta chain was identified during a study of T cell responses to AZD1222 COVID-19 vaccine. The CDR3 is 13 residues long. Trimming removed 10 bases from V and 4 bases from J, with 14 bases in between. The germline V gene has CDR1 LNHDA and CDR2 SQIVND (reference sequence). The study's findings and limits: Spike as a whole was targeted by vaccine-associated CD4 TCRs, dominant at 160-218 and 743-854. Females made up more of the donors, who were largely white British, and clonal diversity may have come out too low. Among AZD1222 vaccinees, only 5 to 7 were seropositive at baseline.

Some clones are missing from TCRdb's copy, which holds only in-frame ones; the method was immunoSEQ multiplex PCR. Of approximately 110,000 clones listed, about nine tenths were seen once; the top ten hold 7.7%. Notes on this clone: Antigen specificity is unknown.

The sequencing here drew on peripheral blood, taken on day 0 of AZD1222 vaccination. This clonotype was obtained from an adult in good health. The chain carries TRBV19 and TRBJ2-4; no reliable D call. CDR3 loop: CATLAEPKNIQYF. In nucleotides, the CDR3 is TGTGCCACCCTGGCCGAACCGAAAAACATTCAGTACTTC.